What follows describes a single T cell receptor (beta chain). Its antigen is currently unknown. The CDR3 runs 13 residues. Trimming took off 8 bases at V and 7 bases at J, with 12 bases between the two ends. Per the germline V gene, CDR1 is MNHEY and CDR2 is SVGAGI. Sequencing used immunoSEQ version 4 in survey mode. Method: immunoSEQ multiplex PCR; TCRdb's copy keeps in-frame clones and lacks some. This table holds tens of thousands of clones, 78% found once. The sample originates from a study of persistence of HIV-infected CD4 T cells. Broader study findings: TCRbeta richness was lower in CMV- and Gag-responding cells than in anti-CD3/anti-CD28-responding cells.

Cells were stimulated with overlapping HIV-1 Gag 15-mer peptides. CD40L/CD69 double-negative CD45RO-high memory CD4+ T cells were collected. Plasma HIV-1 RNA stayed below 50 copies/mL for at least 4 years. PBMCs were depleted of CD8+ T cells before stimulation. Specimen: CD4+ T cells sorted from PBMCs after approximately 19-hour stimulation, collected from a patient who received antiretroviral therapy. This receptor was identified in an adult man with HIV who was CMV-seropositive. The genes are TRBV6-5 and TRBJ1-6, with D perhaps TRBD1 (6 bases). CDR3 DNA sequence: TGTGCCAGCCAGAGGACAGAGAATTCACCCCTCCACTTT. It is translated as CASQRTENSPLHF.